This section outlines one T cell receptor (beta chain) sequence together with its context. It has no known antigen specificity. No qualities accompany the bases; no much larger clone lies one base away. The library was prepared using the immunoSEQ multiplex PCR assay. For TCR sequencing, RNA was extracted from every sample and reverse transcribed into cDNA to serve as template. SuperScript III was used for first-strand cDNA synthesis, primed with a 2:1 mix of oligo-dT and random hexamers. Amplification bias was assessed with a synthetic immune receptor repertoire, and residual bias was removed computationally. As for the authors' bioinformatics: After raw reads were preprocessed to remove errors, the CDR3 was defined following IMGT conventions as running from the conserved cysteine to phenylalanine. Clonality was computed as 1 minus the Shannon entropy, with the entropy normalized by log2 of the number of productive unique TCRs. Whether scalp clones were CD4 or CD8 was inferred by matching scalp TCRbeta sequences against CD4 and CD8 repertoires sorted from blood. The table was pulled from immuneACCESS by TCRdb, which kept in-frame rearrangements only. Such tables lose some clones; where checked, under half of the loss comes from unresolved V genes, and the rest has no known cause. That table gives V, J and clone size, and the DNA gave D and trimming. Counted in this sample were some 42,000 clones; approximately 92% of them appeared once. The ten largest make up under 20% of the sample.

CDR1 SEHNR and CDR2 FQNEAQ were looked up in the germline V gene (reference sequence). V is trimmed back by 2 bases and J by 1 base, and the junction contains 3 bases that no gene match accounts for. The CDR3 runs 16 residues from the cysteine to the phenylalanine. Only the CDR3 part of the read is kept: 48 bases, read in frame from the first base. Interpreted using the paper, the time point label stands for: 24 weeks on oral tofacitinib. What this sample's treatment or condition label stands for: oral pan-JAK inhibitor, 5-10 mg twice daily. Peripheral blood and lesional scalp punch biopsies were obtained from patients with alopecia areata. PBMCs were isolated by density centrifugation and stained for CD3, CD4 and CD8, and CD4+ and CD8+ T cells were sorted on a FACSAria. The data stem from a study of CD8+ T cells in alopecia areata (dated by TCRdb to the late 2010s). About the study as a whole: Treated patients were enrolled in an open-label pilot trial of oral tofacitinib at 5 to 10 mg twice daily for moderate-to-severe alopecia areata. Patients stayed on tofacitinib for 6 to 18 months and then had 6 months of follow-up off drug so that delayed response and recurrence could be assessed. Disease severity in treated patients was measured with the SALT score, which quantifies the percentage of affected scalp surface area. To study T cell clonal expansion in alopecia areata, the researchers applied high-throughput TCRbeta sequencing to both the C3H/HeJ mouse model and human patients. On the human side, TCRbeta sequencing was run on scalp tissue and on sorted CD4+ and CD8+ peripheral blood T cells from healthy controls and from alopecia areata patients with either patchy or totalis/universalis disease. Tofacitinib-treated patients had biopsies at baseline and at 4 and 24 weeks of treatment, with a later scalp biopsy in several patients. Scalp clonality was compared across normal scalp (n=4), patchy alopecia areata scalp (n=8), and alopecia totalis/universalis scalp (n=8). The RNA source kit depended on sample type: the PAXgene miRNA kit for fixed scalp, the miRNeasy kit for PBMCs, and the RNeasy kit for mouse skin. TCRbeta CDR3 regions were amplified by immunoSEQ multiplex PCR using 35 Vbeta forward and 13 Jbeta reverse primers. The paper's findings and limits, for the study overall: Scalp TCR repertoire analysis is complicated because resident alphabeta T cells in normal human skin are also sequenced, whereas mouse skin is dominated by gammadelta T cells. Because the treated cohort was small and had only one nonresponder, larger studies are needed to examine links between baseline CD8+ expansion and response. Many expanded lesional clones were found to persist in scalp and blood during tofacitinib treatment, and relapse after treatment cessation may be partly explained by this persistence. Higher clonality and more expanded CD8+ clones were observed in lesional scalp than in normal scalp, particularly in alopecia totalis/universalis, a finding suggestive of antigenic drive. Tofacitinib significantly decreased scalp clonality and the number of expanded CD8+ clones among the top 100 scalp clones. Compared with mice, TCR sequences shared between patients were less clear, possibly partly because of HLA diversity across the patient population.

The sequence came from a human donor with alopecia areata. This chain is built from TRBV7-9 and TRBJ2-2; 8 bases in the junction line up with TRBD2. Sequenced here: CD8+ T cells sorted from blood, sampled at week 24, from a patient treated with tofacitinib. The CDR3 sequence is CASSLPAGGNTGELFF. The DNA is as follows: TGTGCCAGCAGCTTACCGGCGGGGGGGAACACCGGGGAGCTGTTTTTT.